Listed below are T cell receptor beta chains from one sample, sequenced in a study of OX40 agonist ivuxolimab in advanced cancers. Clones were read by immunoSEQ multiplex PCR, and TCRdb kept only the in-frame ones, dropping some. This sample carries about 48,000 clones, over 85% of them seen once, and the ten largest clones take roughly 5.7%. The specimen comprised CD4+ or CD8+ T cells sorted from blood, sampled in a trial of the OX40 agonist ivuxolimab. The receptors were gathered from an adult with an advanced solid tumor such as melanoma, head and neck, liver or kidney cancer. Both conserved end residues are part of each CDR3. A D gene is named only where the DNA matches it firmly. Some rows have no size entry. The others give once, few or many, or a class for an expanded clone.

. . TRBJ1-4 TRBV27 CASSHGGYPIGEKLFF TGTGCCAGCAGTCACGGGGGGTACCCTATTGGGGAAAAACTGTTTTTT
. once TRBJ2-7 TRBV5-4 CASSLAGGSYEQYF TGTGCCAGCAGCTTGGCCGGAGGGAGCTACGAGCAGTACTTC
TRBD1 . TRBJ1-6 TRBV10-3 CAMWEGALNSPLHF TGTGCCATGTGGGAGGGGGCGCTGAATTCACCCCTCCACTTT
. . TRBJ1-4 TRBV28 CASTNLLGNNEKLFF TGTGCCAGCACCAATCTATTGGGGAATAATGAAAAACTGTTTTTT
. . TRBJ1-1 TRBV5-1 CASSYRELNTEAFF TGCGCCAGCTCCTATAGGGAGTTGAACACTGAAGCTTTCTTT
. . TRBJ2-2 TRBV4-1 CASGGEAGELFF TGCGCCAGTGGGGGAGAAGCCGGGGAGCTGTTTTTT
. once TRBJ2-1 TRBV2 CASPRPGTRNNEQFF TGTGCCAGCCCGAGACCAGGTACTCGTAACAATGAGCAGTTCTTC
. . TRBJ1-1 TRBV6-5 CASTPSGYTEAFF TGTGCCAGCACTCCCTCGGGCTACACTGAAGCTTTCTTT
. . TRBJ2-1 TRBV5-4 CASRVDGDEQFF TGTGCCAGCAGGGTAGACGGTGATGAGCAGTTCTTC
. . TRBJ2-1 TRBV10-3 CAISESSGSSYNEQFF TGTGCCATCAGTGAGTCGAGCGGAAGCTCCTACAATGAGCAGTTCTTC
. . TRBJ1-5 TRBV5-5 CASSWTVESNQPQHF TGTGCCAGCAGCTGGACAGTTGAAAGCAATCAGCCCCAGCATTTT
. . TRBJ1-5 TRBV27 CASSLYGQPQHF TGTGCCAGCAGTTTATACGGGCAGCCCCAGCATTTT
TRBD1 . TRBJ1-2 TRBV29-1 CSVTDREAYGYTF TGCAGCGTTACGGACAGGGAAGCCTATGGCTACACCTTC
. . TRBJ2-7 TRBV5-6 CASSLDSFYEQYF TGTGCCAGCAGCTTGGACTCCTTCTACGAGCAGTACTTC
. once TRBJ2-7 TRBV6-5 CASSTGQSYEQYF TGTGCCAGCAGTACTGGACAGTCCTACGAGCAGTACTTC
TRBD1 medium-sized TRBJ2-3 TRBV29-1 CSVVGTEKSDTDTQYF TGCAGCGTTGTCGGGACAGAGAAGTCAGACACAGATACGCAGTATTTT
TRBD2 . TRBJ2-3 TRBV28 CASSLGTSGIFADTQYF TGTGCCAGCAGTTTAGGGACTAGCGGGATTTTCGCAGATACGCAGTATTTT
. . TRBJ2-3 TRBV5-4 CASSFGDSDTQYF TGTGCCAGCAGCTTCGGGGATTCAGATACGCAGTATTTT
TRBD1 . TRBJ1-2 TRBV19 CASTTWDSPYGYTF TGTGCCAGTACTACCTGGGACAGTCCTTATGGCTACACCTTC
. . TRBJ1-1 TRBV28 CASSLLYPGEVTEAFF TGTGCCAGCAGTTTACTATACCCCGGGGAGGTCACTGAAGCTTTCTTT
. . TRBJ2-1 TRBV6-5 CASSYSEAVDEQFF TGTGCCAGCAGTTATTCTGAGGCCGTGGATGAGCAGTTCTTC
. . TRBJ1-1 TRBV6-1 CASSEAQGYTEAFF TGTGCCAGCAGTGAAGCCCAGGGGTACACTGAAGCTTTCTTT
. . TRBJ2-5 TRBV18 CASSPMGNAETQYF TGTGCCAGCTCACCAATGGGGAACGCGGAGACCCAGTACTTC
. . TRBJ2-7 TRBV27 CASSPGLGPYEQYF TGTGCCAGCAGCCCCGGACTCGGACCATACGAGCAGTACTTC
TRBD2 . TRBJ2-7 TRBV7-6 CASSLETSGSYEQYF TGTGCCAGCAGCTTAGAGACTAGCGGCTCCTACGAGCAGTACTTC